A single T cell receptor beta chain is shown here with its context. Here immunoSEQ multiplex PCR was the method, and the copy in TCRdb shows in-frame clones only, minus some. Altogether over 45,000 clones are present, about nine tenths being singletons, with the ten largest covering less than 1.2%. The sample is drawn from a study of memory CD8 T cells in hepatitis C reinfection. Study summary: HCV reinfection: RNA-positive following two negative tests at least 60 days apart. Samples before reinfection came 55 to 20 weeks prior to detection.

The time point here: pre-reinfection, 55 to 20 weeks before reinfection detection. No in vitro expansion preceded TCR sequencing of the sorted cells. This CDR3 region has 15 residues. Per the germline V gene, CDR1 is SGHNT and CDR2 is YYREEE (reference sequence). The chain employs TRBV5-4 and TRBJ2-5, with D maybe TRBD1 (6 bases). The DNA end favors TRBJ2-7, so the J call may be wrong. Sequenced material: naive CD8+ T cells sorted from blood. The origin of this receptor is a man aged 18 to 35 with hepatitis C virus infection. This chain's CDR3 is CASSLVDSFSYEQYF. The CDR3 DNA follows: TGTGCCAGCAGCTTGGTGGACAGCTTTTCCTACGAGCAGTACTTC.